This T cell receptor (beta chain) was identified in a study of T cell responses to AZD1222 COVID-19 vaccine. Study observations and caveats: Only after the peak T cell response were repertoires sampled. With two AZD1222 doses given, Spike-specific TCR breadth and depth both rose. Of spike-specific TCRs, nearly half reportedly target regions left unmutated in variants. Baseline testing showed seropositivity in only six or seven AZD1222 recipients.

V was shortened by 4 bases and J by 0 bases, with 11 bases between the two germline ends. The CDR3 spans 15 residues. Looked up from germline, CDR1 is SGHNT and CDR2 is YYREEE (reference sequence). On this clone: Its cognate antigen is unknown.

Profiling relied on immunoSEQ multiplex PCR, and the TCRdb table lists in-frame clones only, not all of them. The table lists tens of thousands of clones, roughly 89% of them singletons. The chain uses TRBV5-4 and TRBJ1-3, with D unresolved. Material: peripheral blood, obtained on day 0 of AZD1222 vaccination. The TCR comes from an adult in good health. The CDR3 nucleotides are TGTGCCAGCAGCGTGGATCGGAGCTCTGGAAACACCATATATTTT. It translates to CASSVDRSSGNTIYF.